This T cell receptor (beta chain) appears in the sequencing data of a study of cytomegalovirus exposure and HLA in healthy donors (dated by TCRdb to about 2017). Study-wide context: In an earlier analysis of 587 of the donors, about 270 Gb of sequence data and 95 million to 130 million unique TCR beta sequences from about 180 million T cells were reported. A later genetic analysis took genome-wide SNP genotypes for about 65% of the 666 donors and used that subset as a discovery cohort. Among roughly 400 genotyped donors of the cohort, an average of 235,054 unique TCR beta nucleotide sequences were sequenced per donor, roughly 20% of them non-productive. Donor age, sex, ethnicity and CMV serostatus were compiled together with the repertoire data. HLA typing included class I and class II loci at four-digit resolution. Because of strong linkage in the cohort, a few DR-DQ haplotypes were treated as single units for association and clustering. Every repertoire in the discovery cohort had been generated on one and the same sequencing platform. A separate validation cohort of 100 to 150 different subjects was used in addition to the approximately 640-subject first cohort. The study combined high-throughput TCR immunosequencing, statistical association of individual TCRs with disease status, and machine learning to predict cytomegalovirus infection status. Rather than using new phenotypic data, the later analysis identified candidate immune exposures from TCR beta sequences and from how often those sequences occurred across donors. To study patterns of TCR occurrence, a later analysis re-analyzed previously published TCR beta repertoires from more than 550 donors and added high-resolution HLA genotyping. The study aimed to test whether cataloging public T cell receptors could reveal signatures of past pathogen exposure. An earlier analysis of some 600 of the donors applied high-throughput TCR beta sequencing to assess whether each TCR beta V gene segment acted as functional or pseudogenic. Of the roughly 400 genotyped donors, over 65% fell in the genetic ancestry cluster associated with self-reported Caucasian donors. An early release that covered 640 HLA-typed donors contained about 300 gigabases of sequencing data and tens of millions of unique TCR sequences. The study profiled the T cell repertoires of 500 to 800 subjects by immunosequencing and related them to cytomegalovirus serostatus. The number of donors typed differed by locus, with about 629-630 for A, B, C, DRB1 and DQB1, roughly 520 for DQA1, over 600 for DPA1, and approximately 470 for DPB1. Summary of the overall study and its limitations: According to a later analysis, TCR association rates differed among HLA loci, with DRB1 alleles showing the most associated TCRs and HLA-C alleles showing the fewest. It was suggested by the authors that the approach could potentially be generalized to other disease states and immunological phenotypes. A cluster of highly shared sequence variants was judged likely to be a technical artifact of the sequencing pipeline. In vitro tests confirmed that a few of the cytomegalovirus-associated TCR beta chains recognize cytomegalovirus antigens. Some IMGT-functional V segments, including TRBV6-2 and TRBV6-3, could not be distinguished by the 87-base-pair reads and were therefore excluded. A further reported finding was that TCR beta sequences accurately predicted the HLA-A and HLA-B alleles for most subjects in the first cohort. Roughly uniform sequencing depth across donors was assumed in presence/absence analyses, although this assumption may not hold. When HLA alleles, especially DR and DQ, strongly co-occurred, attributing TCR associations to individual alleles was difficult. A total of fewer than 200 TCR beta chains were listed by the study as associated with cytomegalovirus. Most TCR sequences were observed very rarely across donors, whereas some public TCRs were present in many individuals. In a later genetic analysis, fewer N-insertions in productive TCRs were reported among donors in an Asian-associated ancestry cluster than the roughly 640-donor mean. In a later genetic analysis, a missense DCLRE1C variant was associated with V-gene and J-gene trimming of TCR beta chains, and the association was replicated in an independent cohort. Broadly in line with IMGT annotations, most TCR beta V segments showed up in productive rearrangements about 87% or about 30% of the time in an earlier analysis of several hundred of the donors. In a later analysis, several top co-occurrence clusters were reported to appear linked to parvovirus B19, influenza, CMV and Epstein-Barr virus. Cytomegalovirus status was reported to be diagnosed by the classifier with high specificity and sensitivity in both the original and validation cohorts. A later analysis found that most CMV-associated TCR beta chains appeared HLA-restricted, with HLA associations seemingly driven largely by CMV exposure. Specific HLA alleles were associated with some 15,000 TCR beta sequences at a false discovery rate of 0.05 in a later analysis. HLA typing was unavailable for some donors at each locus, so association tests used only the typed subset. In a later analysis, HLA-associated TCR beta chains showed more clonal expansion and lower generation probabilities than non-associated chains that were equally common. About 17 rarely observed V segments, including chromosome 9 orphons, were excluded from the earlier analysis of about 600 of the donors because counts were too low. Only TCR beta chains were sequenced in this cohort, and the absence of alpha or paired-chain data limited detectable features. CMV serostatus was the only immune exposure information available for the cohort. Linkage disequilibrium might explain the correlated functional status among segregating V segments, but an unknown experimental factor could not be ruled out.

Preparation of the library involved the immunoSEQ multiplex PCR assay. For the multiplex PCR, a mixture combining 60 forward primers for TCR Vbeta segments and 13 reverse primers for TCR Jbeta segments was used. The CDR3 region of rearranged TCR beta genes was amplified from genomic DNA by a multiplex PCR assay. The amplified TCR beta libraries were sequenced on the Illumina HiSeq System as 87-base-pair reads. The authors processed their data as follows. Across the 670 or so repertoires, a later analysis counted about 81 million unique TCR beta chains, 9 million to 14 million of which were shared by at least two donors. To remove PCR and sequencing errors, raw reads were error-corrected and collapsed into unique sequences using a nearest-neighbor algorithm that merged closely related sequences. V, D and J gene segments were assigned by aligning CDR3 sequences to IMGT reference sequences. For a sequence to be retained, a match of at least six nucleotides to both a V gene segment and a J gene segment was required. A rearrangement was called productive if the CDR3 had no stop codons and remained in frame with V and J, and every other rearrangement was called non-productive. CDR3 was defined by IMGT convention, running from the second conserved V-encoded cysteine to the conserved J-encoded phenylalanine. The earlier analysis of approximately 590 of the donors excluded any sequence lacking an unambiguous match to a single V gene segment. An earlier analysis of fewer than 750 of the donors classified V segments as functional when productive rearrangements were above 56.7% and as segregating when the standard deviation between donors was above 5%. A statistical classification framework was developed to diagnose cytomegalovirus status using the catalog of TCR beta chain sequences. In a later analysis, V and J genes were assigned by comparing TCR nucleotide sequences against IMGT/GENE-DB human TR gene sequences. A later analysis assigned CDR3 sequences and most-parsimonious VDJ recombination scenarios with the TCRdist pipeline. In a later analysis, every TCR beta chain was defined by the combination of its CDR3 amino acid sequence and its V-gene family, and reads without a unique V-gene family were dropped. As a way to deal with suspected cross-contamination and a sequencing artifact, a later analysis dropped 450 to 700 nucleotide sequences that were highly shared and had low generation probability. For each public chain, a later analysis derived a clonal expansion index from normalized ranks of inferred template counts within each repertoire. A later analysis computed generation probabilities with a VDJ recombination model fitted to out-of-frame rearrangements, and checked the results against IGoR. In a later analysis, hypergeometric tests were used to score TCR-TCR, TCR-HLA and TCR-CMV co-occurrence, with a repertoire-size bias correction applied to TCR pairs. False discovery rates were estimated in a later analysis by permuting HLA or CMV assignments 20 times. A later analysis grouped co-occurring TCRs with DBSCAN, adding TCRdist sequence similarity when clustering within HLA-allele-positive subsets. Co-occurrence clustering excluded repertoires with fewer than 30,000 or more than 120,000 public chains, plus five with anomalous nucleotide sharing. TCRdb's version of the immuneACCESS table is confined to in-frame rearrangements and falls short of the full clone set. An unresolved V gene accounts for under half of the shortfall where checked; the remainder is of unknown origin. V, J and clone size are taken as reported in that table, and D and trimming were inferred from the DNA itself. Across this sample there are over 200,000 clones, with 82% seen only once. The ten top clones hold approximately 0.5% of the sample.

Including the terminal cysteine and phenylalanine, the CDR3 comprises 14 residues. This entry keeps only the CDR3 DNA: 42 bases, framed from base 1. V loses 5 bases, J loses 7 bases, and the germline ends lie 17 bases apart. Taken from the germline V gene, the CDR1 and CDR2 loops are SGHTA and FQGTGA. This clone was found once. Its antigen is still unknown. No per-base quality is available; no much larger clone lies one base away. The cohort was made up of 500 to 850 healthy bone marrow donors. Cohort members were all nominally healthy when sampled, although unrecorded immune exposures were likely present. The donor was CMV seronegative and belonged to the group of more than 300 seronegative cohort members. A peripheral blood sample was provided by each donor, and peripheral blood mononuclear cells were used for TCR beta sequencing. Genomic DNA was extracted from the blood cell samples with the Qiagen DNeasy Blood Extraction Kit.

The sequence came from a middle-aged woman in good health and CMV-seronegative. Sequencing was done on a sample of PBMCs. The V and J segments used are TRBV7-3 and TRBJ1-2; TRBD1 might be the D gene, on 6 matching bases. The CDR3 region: CASSQGGGYGGYTF. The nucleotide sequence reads TGTGCCAGCAGCCAAGGGGGTGGGTATGGTGGCTACACCTTC. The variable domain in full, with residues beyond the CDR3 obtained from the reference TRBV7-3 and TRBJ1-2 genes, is GAGVSQTPSNKVTEKGKYVELRCDPISGHTALYWYRQSLGQGPEFLIYFQGTGAADDSGLPNDRFFAVRPEGSVSTLKIQRTERGDSAVYLCASSQGGGYGGYTFGSGTRLTVV.